The next 18 T cell receptor beta chains were all read from a single sample in a study of blood T cell repertoires in COVID-19 (dated by TCRdb to 2019 to 2021). Libraries were made using the immunoSEQ multiplex PCR assay. Drawn from immuneACCESS, this table holds only the in-frame rearrangements with V and J called that TCRdb kept. Clones are partly lost; checked studies trace under half to an unresolved V gene and leave the rest unexplained. The sample data list about 200,000 clones, and about 86% of these were observed just once. The ten top clones hold about 4% of the sample. Sample: PBMCs or T cells enriched from blood (not recorded which). The origin of the receptors is a woman aged 25 to 39 who had been exposed to COVID-19.

This sequence joins TRBV30 and TRBJ1-1; TRBD1 matches at 7 bases. Germline assignment: CDR1 GTSNPN and CDR2 SVGIG (reference sequence). V shed 4 bases and J 5 bases; nucleotides not matched to a gene: 4. This CDR3 has 12 amino acids. The CDR3 loop reads CAWNRGRTEAFF. The CDR3 DNA reads TGTGCCTGGAACAGGGGAAGGACTGAAGCTTTCTTT.

The chain couples TRBV2 to TRBJ1-6; D remains ambiguous. The CDR3 has 14 amino acids. Germline assignment: CDR1 SNHLY and CDR2 FYNNEI. V dropped 6 bases and J dropped 9 bases, with 15 bases sitting between them. DNA for the CDR3: TGTGCCAGCAGCCCCCAGGAGGCGGTTTCACCCCTCCACTTT. It specifies CASSPQEAVSPLHF.

This clone was recorded only once. The chain couples TRBV3-1 (or the pseudogene TRBV3-2) to TRBJ2-5; 10 bases are a match to TRBD2. Germline loops: CDR1 LGHDT, CDR2 YNNKEL (reference sequence). CDR3 length equals 13 residues. The ends lost 4 bases at V and 7 bases at J; junction bases unmatched: 3. CDR3 nucleotide sequence: TGTGCCAGCAGCCCTAGCGGGGGAAGGACCCAGTACTTC. Translated: CASSPSGGRTQYF.

The chain joins TRBV19 to TRBJ1-1; 7 bases fit TRBD1. Germline V gene lookup returns CDR1 LNHDA and CDR2 SQIVND (reference sequence). Losses at the gene ends were 5 bases for V and 1 base for J; bases not matched to a gene: 10. The CDR3 has 16 residues. The chain's CDR3 is CASSPDRAGGNTEAFF. DNA for the CDR3: TGTGCCAGTAGTCCTGACAGGGCCGGGGGGAACACTGAAGCTTTCTTT. The variable domain in full, completed from reference TRBV19 and TRBJ1-1, reads DGGITQSPKYLFRKEGQNVTLSCEQNLNHDAMYWYRQDPGQGLRLIYYSQIVNDFQKGDIAEGYSVSREKKESFPLTVTSAQKNPTAFYLCASSPDRAGGNTEAFFGQGTRLTVV.

The chain has TRBV5-4 and TRBJ2-7; tentatively, D is TRBD2 (7 bases). This CDR3 is 15 amino acids long. Trimming shortened V by 0 bases and J by 3 bases, and 13 bases separated the two germline ends. Germline V CDR1 and CDR2: SGHNT, YYREEE (reference sequence). The CDR3 spells CASSLGGGGSYEQYF. The CDR3 DNA reads as TGTGCCAGCAGCTTGGGGGGAGGGGGTAGCTACGAGCAGTACTTC.

The chain is built from TRBV18 and TRBJ1-2; D is unclear. V shed 2 bases and J shed 7 bases, with 17 bases lying between them. Per the germline V gene, CDR1 is KGHSH and CDR2 is LQKENI. CDR3 length equals 15 residues. CDR3 in amino acids: CASSPEFQVSRGYTF. The CDR3 DNA follows: TGTGCCAGCTCACCAGAGTTCCAGGTCTCACGTGGCTACACCTTC.

The CDR3 coding sequence is TGTGCCAGTAGTACTACAGGGGTCTACAATGAGCAGTTCTTC. Residues: CASSTTGVYNEQFF. The chain has TRBV19 and TRBJ2-1; 7 positions match TRBD1. V gave up 4 bases and J gave up 3 bases; unmatched junction bases: 3. The CDR3 contains 14 residues. Germline CDR1 LNHDA, CDR2 SQIVND (reference sequence).

The chain joins TRBV6-2 or TRBV6-3 to TRBJ1-6; 8 bases are a match to TRBD1. This CDR3 contains 14 residues. The V and J ends lost 6 bases and 8 bases, in that order; junction bases with no gene match: 6. From germline, CDR1 is MNHEY and CDR2 SVGEGT. CDR3 loop: CASSRTGNDSPLHF. The CDR3 nucleotides are TGTGCCAGCAGCAGGACAGGGAACGATTCACCCCTCCACTTT.

The V gene is TRBV9, the J gene TRBJ2-1; 9 bases line up with TRBD1. Germline V gives CDR1 SGDLS, CDR2 YYNGEE. J was trimmed by 8 bases and V by 3 bases; bases with no gene match: 12. The CDR3 is 16 amino acids. The CDR3 nucleotides are TGTGCCAGCAGCGCCCCCACCGGGACAGGGTACCATGAGCAGTTCTTC. Its protein is CASSAPTGTGYHEQFF.

This sequence joins TRBV7-2 and TRBJ2-7; D not resolved. Deletions cut 1 base from V and 3 bases from J, with 10 bases between. Germline-derived CDR1 and CDR2 are SGHTA and FQGNSA. The CDR3 extends over 14 amino acids. CDR3 coding DNA: TGTGCCAGCAGCTTAGACTTCGGTAACTACGAGCAGTACTTC. Translated: CASSLDFGNYEQYF.

The chain employs TRBV13 and TRBJ2-7; perhaps TRBD1 as D (6 bases). CDR3 length equals 12 residues. Trimming left V 6 bases short and J 6 bases short, with 12 bases between. Germline values: CDR1 PRHDT, CDR2 FYEKMQ (reference sequence). DNA of the CDR3: TGTGCCAGCAGTCTAGGGGGTTCCGAGCAGTACTTC. This encodes CASSLGGSEQYF.

The V and J genes are TRBV28 and TRBJ2-7; TRBD1 agrees at 10 bases. Trimming took 6 bases from V and 3 from J; bases not matched to a gene: 8. CDR3 length: 15 residues. The germline V gene has CDR1 MDHEN and CDR2 SYDVKM. The DNA of the CDR3 is TGTGCCAGCAGCCGTGGGACAGGGGTTGACTACGAGCAGTACTTC. Translation: CASSRGTGVDYEQYF.

This clone was recorded a few times. This rearrangement joins TRBV15 to TRBJ2-7; weak D call: TRBD2 (5 bases). This CDR3 is built from 15 residues. Germline CDR1 reads LNHNV; CDR2 reads YYDKDF (reference sequence). Trimming left V 0 bases short and J 0 bases short, with 9 bases between. The CDR3 reads CATSRDLASSYEQYF. DNA of the CDR3: TGTGCCACCAGCAGAGATCTAGCAAGCTCCTACGAGCAGTACTTC.

Turning to this clone: Other DNA sequences in this sample translate to the same CDR3. The gene calls are TRBV3-1 (or the pseudogene TRBV3-2) and TRBJ2-7; D is possibly TRBD2 (6 bases). Trimming took 0 bases from V and 3 from J, leaving 15 bases between them. CDR3 length equals 16 residues. Germline V CDR1 and CDR2: LGHDT, YNNKEL (reference sequence). The CDR3 here is CASSQDLRGRDYEQYF. CDR3 bases: TGTGCCAGCAGCCAAGATTTGCGGGGACGGGACTACGAGCAGTACTTC.

This chain uses TRBV7-9 with TRBJ2-7; 10 bases map to TRBD1. The CDR3 consists of 15 residues. Germline lookup yields CDR1 SEHNR and CDR2 FQNEAQ (reference sequence). The junction had 5 bases not matched to a gene; V was cut back by 1 base and J by 5 bases. DNA for the CDR3: TGTGCCAGCAGCTTAGGGGACAGGGGCTTCCACGAGCAGTACTTC. Translating gives CASSLGDRGFHEQYF.

The chain recombines TRBV24-1 with TRBJ2-5, with D perhaps TRBD2 (5 bases). Trimming removed 3 bases from V and 5 bases from J, with 15 bases in between. CDR1 and CDR2 from the germline V gene are KGHDR and SFDVKD. This CDR3 has 15 amino acids. The CDR3 spells CATSDQTKNWETQYF. The CDR3 nucleotides are TGTGCCACCAGTGATCAGACTAAGAACTGGGAGACCCAGTACTTC.

The rearrangement uses TRBV6-2 or TRBV6-3 and TRBJ1-5, with TRBD1 matching 7 bases. Trimming took 5 bases from V and 5 from J; bases not matched to a gene: 3. Germline assignment: CDR1 MNHEY and CDR2 SVGEGT. CDR3 length equals 13 residues. The CDR3 DNA reads TGTGCCAGCAGTGCCGGGACAGATCAGCCCCAGCATTTT. This codes for CASSAGTDQPQHF.

CDR3 sequence (DNA): TGTGCCAGTACCCGCGACGGGAGCTCCTACAATGAGCAGTTCTTC. It yields the protein CASTRDGSSYNEQFF. The chain joins TRBV19 to TRBJ2-1, with a weak D call TRBD2 (6 bases). The CDR3 has 15 amino acids. Germline V gene data show CDR1 as LNHDA and CDR2 as SQIVND (reference sequence). V was pared by 7 bases and J by 0 bases, with 13 bases between.